This T cell receptor (beta chain) was observed in a study of patients and donors after allogeneic stem cell transplantation. From the RT-PCR reads, TCRdb called clonotypes with MiXCR, one entry per CDR3 protein. The sample gives about 160,000 distinct CDR3 sequences, roughly 31% of which show up once; 3.2% is in the top ten. This CDR3 is built from 15 residues. V lost 3 bases to trimming and J lost 5 bases; unmatched junction nucleotides: 9. In germline, CDR1 is SGHKS, CDR2 YYEKEE (reference sequence). The V gene is TRBV5-5, the J gene TRBJ2-5, with 8 bases that match TRBD2. The material sequenced was blood, either unsorted or a sorted T cell fraction (not recorded which). This receptor was taken from a human donor who was either an allogeneic HSCT recipient or a stem cell or donor lymphocyte infusion donor (not recorded which). It is not recorded whose cells these are; they may come from a transplant donor. In nucleotides, the CDR3 is TGTGCCAGCAGCTCTCGGGAGGGCCTCTGGGAGACCCAGTACTTC. Translating it yields CASSSREGLWETQYF.